This TCR beta chain comes out of a study of T cell responses to AZD1222 COVID-19 vaccine. Between the trimmed V and J ends, which lost 4 bases and 8 bases, there was a span of 29 bases. Germline V lookup: CDR1 SNHLY, CDR2 FYNNEI. There are 18 residues in the CDR3. Some clones are missing from TCRdb's copy, which holds only in-frame ones; the method was immunoSEQ multiplex PCR. Of some 150,000 clones listed, around 91% are singletons. This TCR was recovered from an adult in good health. The input for sequencing was peripheral blood, taken on day 0 of AZD1222 vaccination. The V gene is TRBV2, the J gene TRBJ1-2; a possible D gene is TRBD1 (5 bases). The CDR3 nucleotides are TGTGCCAGCAGTGTCACAAGGAACGGAGGGCCCGGCCGGGACGGCTACACCTTC. Protein sequence: CASSVTRNGGPGRDGYTF.